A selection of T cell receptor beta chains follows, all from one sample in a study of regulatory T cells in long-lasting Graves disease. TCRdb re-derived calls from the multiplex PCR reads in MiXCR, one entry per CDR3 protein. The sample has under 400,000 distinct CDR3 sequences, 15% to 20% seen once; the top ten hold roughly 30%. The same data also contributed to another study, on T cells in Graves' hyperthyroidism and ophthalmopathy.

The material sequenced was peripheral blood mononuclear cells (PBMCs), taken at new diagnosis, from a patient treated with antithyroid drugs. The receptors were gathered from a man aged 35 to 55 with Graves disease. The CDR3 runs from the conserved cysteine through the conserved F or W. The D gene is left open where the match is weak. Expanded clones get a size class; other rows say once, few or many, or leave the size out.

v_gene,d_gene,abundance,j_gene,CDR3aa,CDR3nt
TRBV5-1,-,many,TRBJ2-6,CASSLGSGANVLTF,TGCGCCAGCAGCTTGGGCTCTGGGGCCAACGTCCTGACTTTC
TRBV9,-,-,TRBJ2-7,CASSVHDSAPSYEQYF,TGTGCCAGCAGCGTCCACGACAGTGCTCCTTCCTACGAGCAGTACTTC
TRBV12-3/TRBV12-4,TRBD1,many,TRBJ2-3,CASKRPGQGFPDTQYF,TGTGCCAGCAAAAGGCCGGGACAGGGGTTTCCAGATACGCAGTATTTT
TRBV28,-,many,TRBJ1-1,CASSFSWGDTEAFF,TGTGCCAGCAGTTTTTCGTGGGGTGACACTGAAGCTTTCTTT
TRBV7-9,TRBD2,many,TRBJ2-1,CASSPLAGGPVNEQFF,TGTGCCAGCAGCCCACTAGCGGGGGGGCCAGTGAATGAGCAGTTCTTC
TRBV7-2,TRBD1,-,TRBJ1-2,CASSLAGRGLVGYTF,TGTGCCAGCAGCTTAGCGGGCAGGGGGCTGGTTGGCTACACCTTC
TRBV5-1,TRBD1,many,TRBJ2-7,CASGGVPGQGHYEQYF,TGCGCCAGCGGAGGGGTACCGGGACAGGGGCACTACGAGCAGTACTTC
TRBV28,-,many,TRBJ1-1,CASSAGLPEAFF,TGTGCCAGCAGTGCAGGATTGCCTGAAGCTTTCTTT
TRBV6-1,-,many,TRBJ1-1,CASSAPWATNTEAFF,TGTGCCAGCAGTGCGCCGTGGGCCACCAACACTGAAGCTTTCTTT
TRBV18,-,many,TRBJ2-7,CASSPPTTLLGEQYF,TGTGCCAGCTCACCACCGACGACCCTCTTGGGGGAGCAGTACTTC
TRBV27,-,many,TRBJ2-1,CASSSRGYSYNEQFF,TGTGCCAGCAGTTCTCGGGGATACTCCTACAATGAGCAGTTCTTC
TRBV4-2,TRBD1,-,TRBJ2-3,CASSQDNRGRDTQYF,TGTGCCAGCAGCCAAGATAACAGGGGGCGGGATACGCAGTATTTT
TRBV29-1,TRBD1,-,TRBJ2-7,CSVEGGRDRGIYEQYF,TGCAGCGTTGAAGGCGGACGGGACAGAGGGATCTACGAGCAGTACTTC
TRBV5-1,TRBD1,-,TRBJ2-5,CASSLGPGQGIETQYF,TGCGCCAGCAGCTTGGGGCCGGGACAGGGGATCGAGACCCAGTACTTC
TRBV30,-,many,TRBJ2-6,CAGQAPGANVLTF,TGTGCCGGCCAGGCCCCTGGGGCCAACGTCCTGACTTTC
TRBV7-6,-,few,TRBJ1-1,CASSAHARGGNTEAFF,TGTGCCAGCAGCGCACACGCCCGGGGTGGGAACACTGAAGCTTTCTTT
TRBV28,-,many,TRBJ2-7,CASRAPGHSYEQYF,TGTGCCAGCAGGGCCCCGGGACACTCCTACGAGCAGTACTTC
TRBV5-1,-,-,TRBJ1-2,CASSLLSGSYGYTF,TGCGCCAGCAGCTTGTTGTCGGGCTCCTATGGCTACACCTTC
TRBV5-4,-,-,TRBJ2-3,CASSLAMDSDTQYF,TGTGCCAGCAGCTTGGCGATGGACTCAGATACGCAGTATTTT
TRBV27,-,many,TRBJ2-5,CASSTRGETQYF,TGTGCCAGCAGTACTCGTGGGGAGACCCAGTACTTC
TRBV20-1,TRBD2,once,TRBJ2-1,CSAREAGGLSYNEQFF,TGCAGTGCTAGAGAAGCGGGGGGTCTATCCTACAATGAGCAGTTCTTC
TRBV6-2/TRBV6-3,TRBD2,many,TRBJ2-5,CASSYSKAGERETQYF,TGTGCCAGCAGTTACTCCAAAGCGGGGGAGCGGGAGACCCAGTACTTC
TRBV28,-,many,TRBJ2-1,CASRNRVDEQFF,TGTGCCAGCAGGAACAGGGTCGATGAGCAGTTCTTC
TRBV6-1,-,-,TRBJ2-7,CAVSLSRGYEQYF,TGTGCCGTGAGCCTAAGCAGGGGTTACGAGCAGTACTTC
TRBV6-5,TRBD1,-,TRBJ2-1,CASSYGPGTGYNEQFF,TGTGCCAGCAGTTACGGTCCCGGGACAGGCTACAATGAGCAGTTCTTC
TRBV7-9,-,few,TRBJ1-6,CASSFGLSSYNSPLHF,TGTGCCAGCAGCTTTGGATTAAGCTCCTATAATTCACCCCTCCACTTT
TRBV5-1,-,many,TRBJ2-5,CASSLGQGSGQETQYF,TGCGCCAGCAGCTTGGGGCAGGGGTCAGGCCAAGAGACCCAGTACTTC
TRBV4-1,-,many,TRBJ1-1,CASSQGGGLMNTEAFF,TGCGCCAGCAGCCAAGGGGGCGGCCTCATGAACACTGAAGCTTTCTTT
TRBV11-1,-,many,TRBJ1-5,CASSLSAFTAQHF,TGTGCCAGCAGCTTATCGGCCTTCACGGCCCAGCATTTT
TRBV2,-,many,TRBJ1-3,CASSEQGRLGNTIYF,TGTGCCAGCAGTGAACAGGGAAGGCTGGGAAACACCATATATTTT
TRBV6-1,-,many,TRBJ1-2,CASSEPGSGTYGYTF,TGTGCCAGCAGTGAACCCGGTTCAGGAACCTATGGCTACACCTTC
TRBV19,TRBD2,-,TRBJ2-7,CASSYGLAGPYEQYF,TGTGCCAGTAGTTACGGACTAGCGGGACCCTACGAGCAGTACTTC